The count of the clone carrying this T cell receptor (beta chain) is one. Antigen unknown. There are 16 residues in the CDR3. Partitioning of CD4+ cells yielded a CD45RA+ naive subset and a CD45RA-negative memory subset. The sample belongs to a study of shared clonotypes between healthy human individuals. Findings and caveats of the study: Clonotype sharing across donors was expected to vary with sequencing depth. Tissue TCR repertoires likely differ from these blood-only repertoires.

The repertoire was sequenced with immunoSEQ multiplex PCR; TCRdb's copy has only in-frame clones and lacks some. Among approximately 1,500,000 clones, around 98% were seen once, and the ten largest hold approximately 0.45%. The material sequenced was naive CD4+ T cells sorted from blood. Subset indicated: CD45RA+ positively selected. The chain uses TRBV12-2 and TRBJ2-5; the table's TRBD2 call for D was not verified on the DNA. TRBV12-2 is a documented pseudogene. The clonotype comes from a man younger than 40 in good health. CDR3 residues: CASRLVVAGRIETQYF. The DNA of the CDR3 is TGTGCAAGTCGCTTAGTGGTAGCGGGCAGGATAGAGACCCAGTACTTC.